This record concerns one T cell receptor (beta chain) sequence. TCRdb re-called the 5' RACE reads through MiXCR, storing one row per CDR3 protein. The table lists around 230,000 distinct CDR3 sequences, approximately 7.1% of them singletons. This sample is part of a study of identical twins. Deletions cut 1 base from V and 0 bases from J, with 11 bases between. This CDR3 contains 16 residues. Germline-derived CDR1 and CDR2 are LGHNA and YSLEER. The same data also went into a second study, on T cells expressing NK-cell markers.

This chain links TRBV4-3 with TRBJ2-3; D ambiguous. The TCR comes from a woman between 18 and 30 years old in good health. The sequencing input was CD8+ T cells sorted from blood. The CDR3 loop reads CASSQGSAASTDTQYF. For the CDR3, the DNA is TGCGCCAGCAGCCAAGGGAGCGCGGCTAGCACAGATACGCAGTATTTT.